This TCR beta chain was observed in a study of response to subunit inactivated influenza vaccine. Study-level results: That few new T cells are recruited by each seasonal influenza vaccination was the authors' suggestion.

This clonotype appeared many times. Its antigen is undetermined. TCRdb itself ran the RT-PCR reads through MiXCR, one entry per CDR3 protein. The table shows 490,000 or so distinct CDR3 sequences, with approximately 7.1% occurring only once. CDR1 and CDR2 (germline): LGHDT, YNNKEL (reference sequence). The junction had 6 bases not matched to a gene; V was cut back by 5 bases and J by 9 bases. The length of the CDR3 is 12 residues. The sequence was collected from a man between 50 and 75 years old who received an inactivated influenza vaccine. The sample consisted of PBMCs from blood, taken roughly 24 months after vaccination. The rearrangement links TRBV3-1 to TRBJ1-1; the match to TRBD1 covers 7 bases. The CDR3 nucleotides are TGTGCCAGCAGCGAGAGTAGGGGGCAAGCTTTCTTT. As protein: CASSESRGQAFF. The full variable domain, with the rest looked up from reference TRBV3-1 and TRBJ1-1, is DTAVSQTPKYLVTQMGNDKSIKCEQNLGHDTMYWYKQDSKKFLKIMFSYNNKELIINETVPNRFSPKSPDKAHLNLHINSLELGDSAVYFCASSESRGQAFFGQGTRLTVV.